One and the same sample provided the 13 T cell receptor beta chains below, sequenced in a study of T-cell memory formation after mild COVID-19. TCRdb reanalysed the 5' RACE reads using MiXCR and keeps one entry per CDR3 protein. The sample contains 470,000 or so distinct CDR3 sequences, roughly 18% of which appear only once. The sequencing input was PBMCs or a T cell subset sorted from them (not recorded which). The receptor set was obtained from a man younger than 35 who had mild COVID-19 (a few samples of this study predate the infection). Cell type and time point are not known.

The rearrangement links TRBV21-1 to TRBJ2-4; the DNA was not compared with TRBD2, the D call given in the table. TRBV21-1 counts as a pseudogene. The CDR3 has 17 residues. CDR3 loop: CASRKSSGGPSRGIQYF. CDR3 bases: TGTGCCAGCAGAAAGTCGAGCGGGGGCCCTTCTAGGGGCATTCAGTACTTC.

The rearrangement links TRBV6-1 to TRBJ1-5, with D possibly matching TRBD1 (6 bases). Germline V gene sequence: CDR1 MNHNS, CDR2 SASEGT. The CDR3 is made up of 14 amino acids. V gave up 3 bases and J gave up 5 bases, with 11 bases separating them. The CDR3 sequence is CASSDQGSYQPQHF. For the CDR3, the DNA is TGTGCCAGCAGTGATCAGGGGTCCTATCAGCCCCAGCATTTT.

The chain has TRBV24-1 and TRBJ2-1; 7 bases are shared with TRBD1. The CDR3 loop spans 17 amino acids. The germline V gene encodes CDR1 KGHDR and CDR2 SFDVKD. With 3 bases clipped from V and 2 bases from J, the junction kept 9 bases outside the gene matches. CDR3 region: CATSDLVGGDTYNEQFF. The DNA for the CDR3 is TGTGCCACCAGTGATCTGGTAGGGGGCGACACCTACAATGAGCAGTTCTTC.

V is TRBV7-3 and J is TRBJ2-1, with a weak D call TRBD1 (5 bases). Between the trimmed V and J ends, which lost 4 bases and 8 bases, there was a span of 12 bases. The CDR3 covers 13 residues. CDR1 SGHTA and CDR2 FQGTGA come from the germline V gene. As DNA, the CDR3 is TGTGCCAGCAGCTCCGGAATACAGGATGAGCAGTTCTTC. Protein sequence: CASSSGIQDEQFF. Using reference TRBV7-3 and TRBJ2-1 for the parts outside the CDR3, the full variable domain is GAGVSQTPSNKVTEKGKYVELRCDPISGHTALYWYRQSLGQGPEFLIYFQGTGAADDSGLPNDRFFAVRPEGSVSTLKIQRTERGDSAVYLCASSSGIQDEQFFGPGTRLTVL.

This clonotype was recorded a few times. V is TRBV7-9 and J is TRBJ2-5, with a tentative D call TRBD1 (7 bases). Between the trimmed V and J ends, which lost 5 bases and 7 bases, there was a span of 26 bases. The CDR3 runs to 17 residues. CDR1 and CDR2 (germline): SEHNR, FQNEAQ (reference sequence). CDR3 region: CASSQGGPSGSPVTQYF. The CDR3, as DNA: TGTGCCAGCAGCCAGGGGGGACCCAGCGGGTCGCCGGTGACCCAGTACTTC.

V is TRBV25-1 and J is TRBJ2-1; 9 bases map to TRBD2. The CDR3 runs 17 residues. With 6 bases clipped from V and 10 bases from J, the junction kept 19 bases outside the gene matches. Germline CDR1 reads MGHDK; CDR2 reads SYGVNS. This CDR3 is CASSAPREAGGDPEQFF. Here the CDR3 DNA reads TGTGCCAGCAGCGCCCCGCGGGAAGCGGGAGGCGATCCGGAGCAGTTCTTC. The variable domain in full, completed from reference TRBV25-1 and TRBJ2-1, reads EADIYQTPRYLVIGTGKKITLECSQTMGHDKMYWYQQDPGMELHLIHYSYGVNSTEKGDLSSESTVSRIRTEHFPLTLESARPSHTSQYLCASSAPREAGGDPEQFFGPGTRLTVL.

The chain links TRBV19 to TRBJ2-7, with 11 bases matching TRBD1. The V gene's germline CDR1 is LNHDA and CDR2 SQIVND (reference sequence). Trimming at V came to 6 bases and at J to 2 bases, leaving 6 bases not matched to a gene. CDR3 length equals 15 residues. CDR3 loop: CASSQGQGVTYEQYV. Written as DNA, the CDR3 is TGTGCCAGTAGCCAGGGACAGGGGGTAACCTACGAGCAGTACGTC.

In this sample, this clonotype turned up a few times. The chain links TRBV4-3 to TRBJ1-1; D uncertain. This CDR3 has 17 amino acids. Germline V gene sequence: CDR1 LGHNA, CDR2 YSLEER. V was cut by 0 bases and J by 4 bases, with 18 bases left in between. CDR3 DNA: TGCGCCAGCAGCCAAGATCGGGGTGCCCCTCGGGGCACTGAAGCTTTCTTT. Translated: CASSQDRGAPRGTEAFF.

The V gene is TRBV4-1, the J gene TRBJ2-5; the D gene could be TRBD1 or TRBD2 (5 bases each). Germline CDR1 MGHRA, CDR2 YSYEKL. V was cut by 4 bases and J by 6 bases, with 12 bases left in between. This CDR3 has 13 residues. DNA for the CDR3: TGCGCCAGCAGCCCAAGGCCGGGACAGACCCAGTACTTC. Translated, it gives CASSPRPGQTQYF.

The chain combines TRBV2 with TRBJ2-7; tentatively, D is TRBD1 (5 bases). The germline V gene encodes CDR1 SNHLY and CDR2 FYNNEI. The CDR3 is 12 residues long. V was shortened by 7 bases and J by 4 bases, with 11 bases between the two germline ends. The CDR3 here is CASTGQYYEQYF. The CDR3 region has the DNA TGTGCCAGCACCGGACAATATTACGAGCAGTACTTC.

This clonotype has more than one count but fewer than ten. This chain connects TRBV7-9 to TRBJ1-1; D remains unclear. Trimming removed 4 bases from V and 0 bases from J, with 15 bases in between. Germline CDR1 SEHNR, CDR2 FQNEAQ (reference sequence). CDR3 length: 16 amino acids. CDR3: CASSSSRWVLNTEAFF. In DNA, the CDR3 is TGTGCCAGCAGCTCTAGTAGGTGGGTGCTGAACACTGAAGCTTTCTTT.

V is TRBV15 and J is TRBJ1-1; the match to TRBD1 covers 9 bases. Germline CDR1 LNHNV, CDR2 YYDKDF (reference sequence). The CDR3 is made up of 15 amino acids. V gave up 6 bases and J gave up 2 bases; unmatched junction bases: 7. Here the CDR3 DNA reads TGTGCCACCAGGCCCCGGGACAGGGATAACACTGAAGCTTTCTTT. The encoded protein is CATRPRDRDNTEAFF.

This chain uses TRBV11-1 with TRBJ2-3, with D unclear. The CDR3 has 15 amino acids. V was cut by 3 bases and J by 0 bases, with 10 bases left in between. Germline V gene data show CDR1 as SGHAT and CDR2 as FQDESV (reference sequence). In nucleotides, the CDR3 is TGTGCCAGCAGCTTCGACCAGTCTAGCACAGATACGCAGTATTTT. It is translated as CASSFDQSSTDTQYF.